This TCR beta chain was sequenced in a study of blood T cell repertoires in COVID-19. Trimming removed 4 bases from V and 4 bases from J; junction bases left unmatched: 3. This CDR3 contains 13 residues. CDR1 is MGHDK, CDR2 SYGVNS, per germline. The protocol was immunoSEQ multiplex PCR, while the TCRdb copy is restricted to in-frame clones and leaves out a portion. The repertoire has tens of thousands of clones, about 83% of them found once; the top ten carry 6.3%. Specimen: peripheral blood. This TCR was recovered from a man in his 70s with COVID-19, enrolled during active disease. This chain connects TRBV25-1 to TRBJ1-2, with 7 bases that match TRBD1. The CDR3 nucleotides are TGTGCCAGCAGTGGGGGACAGCGCTATGGCTACACCTTC. The encoded protein is CASSGGQRYGYTF.